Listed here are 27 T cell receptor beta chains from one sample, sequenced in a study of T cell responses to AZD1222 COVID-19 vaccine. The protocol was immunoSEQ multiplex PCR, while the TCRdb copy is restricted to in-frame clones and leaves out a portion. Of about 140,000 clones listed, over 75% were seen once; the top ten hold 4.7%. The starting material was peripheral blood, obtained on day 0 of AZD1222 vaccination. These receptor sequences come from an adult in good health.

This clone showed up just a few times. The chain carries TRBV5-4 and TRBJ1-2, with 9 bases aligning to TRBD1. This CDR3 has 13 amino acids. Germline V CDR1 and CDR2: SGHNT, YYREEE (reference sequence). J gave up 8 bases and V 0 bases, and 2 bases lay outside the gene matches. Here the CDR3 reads CASSLGTGVGYTF. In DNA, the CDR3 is TGTGCCAGCAGCTTGGGGACAGGGGTGGGCTACACCTTC.

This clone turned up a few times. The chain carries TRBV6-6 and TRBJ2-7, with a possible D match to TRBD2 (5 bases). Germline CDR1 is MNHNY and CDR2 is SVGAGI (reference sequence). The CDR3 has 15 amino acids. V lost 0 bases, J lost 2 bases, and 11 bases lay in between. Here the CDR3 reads CASSYSAVSAYEQYF. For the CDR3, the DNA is TGTGCCAGCAGTTACTCAGCGGTCAGCGCCTACGAGCAGTACTTC.

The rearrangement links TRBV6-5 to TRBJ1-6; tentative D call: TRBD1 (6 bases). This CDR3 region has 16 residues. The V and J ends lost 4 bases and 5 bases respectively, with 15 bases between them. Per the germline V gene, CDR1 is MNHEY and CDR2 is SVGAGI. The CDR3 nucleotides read TGTGCCAGCAGTTCCTCCCTACAGGGAGATAATTCACCCCTCCACTTT. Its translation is CASSSSLQGDNSPLHF.

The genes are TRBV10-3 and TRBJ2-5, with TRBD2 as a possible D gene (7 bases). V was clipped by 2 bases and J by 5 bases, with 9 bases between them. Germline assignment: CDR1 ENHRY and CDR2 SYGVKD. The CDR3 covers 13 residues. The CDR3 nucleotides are TGTGCCATCAGTGAGGCGGGGGCGGAGACCCAGTACTTC. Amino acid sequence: CAISEAGAETQYF.

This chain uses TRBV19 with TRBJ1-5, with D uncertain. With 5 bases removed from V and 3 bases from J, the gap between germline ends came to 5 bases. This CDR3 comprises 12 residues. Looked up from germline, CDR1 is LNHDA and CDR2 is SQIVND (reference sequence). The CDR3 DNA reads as TGTGCCAGTAGTTACATCAATCAGCCCCAGCATTTT. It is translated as CASSYINQPQHF.

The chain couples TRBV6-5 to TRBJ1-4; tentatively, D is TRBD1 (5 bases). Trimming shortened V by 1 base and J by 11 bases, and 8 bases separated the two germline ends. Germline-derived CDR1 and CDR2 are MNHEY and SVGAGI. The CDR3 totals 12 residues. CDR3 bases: TGTGCCAGCAGTTACTTGGGGGGGAAACTGTTTTTT. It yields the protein CASSYLGGKLFF.

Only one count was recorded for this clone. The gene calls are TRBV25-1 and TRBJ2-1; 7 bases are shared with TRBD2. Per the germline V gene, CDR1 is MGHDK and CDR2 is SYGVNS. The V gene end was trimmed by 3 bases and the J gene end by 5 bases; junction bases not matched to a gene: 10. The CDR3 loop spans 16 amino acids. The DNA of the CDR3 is TGTGCCAGCAGTGACCCGGGGGGAGGCGGGGACAATGAGCAGTTCTTC. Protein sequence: CASSDPGGGGDNEQFF.

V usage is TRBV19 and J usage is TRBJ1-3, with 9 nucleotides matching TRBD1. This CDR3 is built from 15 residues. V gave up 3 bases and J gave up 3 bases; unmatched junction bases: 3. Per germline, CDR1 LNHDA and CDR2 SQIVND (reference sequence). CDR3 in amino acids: CASSIWTGVGNTIYF. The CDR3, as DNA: TGTGCCAGTAGTATCTGGACAGGGGTTGGAAACACCATATATTTT.

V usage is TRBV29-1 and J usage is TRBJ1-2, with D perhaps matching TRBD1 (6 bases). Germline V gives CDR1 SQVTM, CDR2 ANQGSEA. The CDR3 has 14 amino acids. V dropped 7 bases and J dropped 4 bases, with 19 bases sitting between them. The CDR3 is CSAFTGMGTYGYTF. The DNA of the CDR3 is TGCAGCGCCTTTACAGGGATGGGCACCTATGGCTACACCTTC.

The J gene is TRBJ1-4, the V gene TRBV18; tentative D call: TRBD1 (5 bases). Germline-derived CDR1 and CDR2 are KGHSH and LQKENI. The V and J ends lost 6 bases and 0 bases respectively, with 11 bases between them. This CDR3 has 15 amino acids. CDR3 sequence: CASSSDSATNEKLFF. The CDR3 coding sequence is TGTGCCAGCTCGTCCGACAGCGCAACTAATGAAAAACTGTTTTTT. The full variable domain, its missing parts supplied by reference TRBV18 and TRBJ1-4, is NAGVMQNPRHLVRRRGQEARLRCSPMKGHSHVYWYRQLPEEGLKFMVYLQKENIIDESGMPKERFSAEFPKEGPSILRIQQVVRGDSAAYFCASSSDSATNEKLFFGSGTQLSVL.

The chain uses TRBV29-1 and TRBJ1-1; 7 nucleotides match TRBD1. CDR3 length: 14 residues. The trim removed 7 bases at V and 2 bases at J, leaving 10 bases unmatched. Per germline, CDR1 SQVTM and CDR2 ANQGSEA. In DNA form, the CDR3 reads TGCAGCGGTATCCGGGACAGAGGTAACACTGAAGCTTTCTTT. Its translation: CSGIRDRGNTEAFF.

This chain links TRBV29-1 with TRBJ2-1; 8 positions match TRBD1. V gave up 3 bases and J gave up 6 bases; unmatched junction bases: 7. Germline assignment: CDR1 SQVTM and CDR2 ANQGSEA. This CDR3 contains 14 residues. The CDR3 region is CSVDGTGQTNEQFF. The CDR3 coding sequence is TGCAGCGTTGATGGGACAGGACAAACCAATGAGCAGTTCTTC.

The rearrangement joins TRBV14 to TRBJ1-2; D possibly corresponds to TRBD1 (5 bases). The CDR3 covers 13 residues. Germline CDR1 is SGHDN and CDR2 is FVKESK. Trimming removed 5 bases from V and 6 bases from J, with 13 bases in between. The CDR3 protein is CASSAWGKDGYTF. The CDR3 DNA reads TGTGCCAGCAGCGCGTGGGGCAAGGATGGCTACACCTTC.

The DNA of the CDR3 is TGTGCCAGCAGCTTAATCGGACAGGGGAATTCACCCCTCCACTTT. This encodes CASSLIGQGNSPLHF. The chain employs TRBV7-9 and TRBJ1-6, with 9 bases fitting TRBD1. Germline assignment: CDR1 SEHNR and CDR2 FQNEAQ (reference sequence). The CDR3 has 15 residues. Trimming at V came to 2 bases and at J to 7 bases, leaving 3 bases not matched to a gene.

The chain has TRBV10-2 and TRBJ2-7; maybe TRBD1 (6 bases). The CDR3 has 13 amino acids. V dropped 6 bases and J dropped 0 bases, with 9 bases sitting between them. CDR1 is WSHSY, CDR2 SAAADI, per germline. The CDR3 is CASSWTDSYEQYF. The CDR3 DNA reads TGCGCCAGCAGCTGGACAGACTCCTACGAGCAGTACTTC.

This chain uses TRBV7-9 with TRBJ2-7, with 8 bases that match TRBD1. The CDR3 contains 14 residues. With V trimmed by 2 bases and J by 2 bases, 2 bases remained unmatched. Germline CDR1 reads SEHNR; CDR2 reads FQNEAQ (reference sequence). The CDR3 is CASSLRTGTYEQYF. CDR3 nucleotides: TGTGCCAGCAGCTTACGGACAGGGACCTACGAGCAGTACTTC. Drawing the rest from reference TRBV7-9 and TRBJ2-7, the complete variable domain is DTGVSQNPRHKITKRGQNVTFRCDPISEHNRLYWYRQTLGQGPEFLTYFQNEAQLEKSRLLSDRFSAERPKGSFSTLEIQRTEQGDSAMYLCASSLRTGTYEQYFGPGTRLTVT.

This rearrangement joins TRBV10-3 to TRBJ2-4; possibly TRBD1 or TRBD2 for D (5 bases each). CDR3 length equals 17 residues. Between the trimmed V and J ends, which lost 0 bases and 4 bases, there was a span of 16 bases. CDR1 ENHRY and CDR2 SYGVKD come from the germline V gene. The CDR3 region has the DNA TGTGCCATCAGTGAGTCGAGGGGCTTAGTAATTAAAAACATTCAGTACTTC. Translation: CAISESRGLVIKNIQYF.

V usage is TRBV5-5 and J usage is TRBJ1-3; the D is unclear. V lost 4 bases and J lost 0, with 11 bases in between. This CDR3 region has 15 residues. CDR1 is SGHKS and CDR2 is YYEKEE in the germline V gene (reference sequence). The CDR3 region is CASSAYESSGNTIYF. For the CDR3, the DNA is TGTGCCAGCAGCGCATACGAGAGCTCTGGAAACACCATATATTTT.

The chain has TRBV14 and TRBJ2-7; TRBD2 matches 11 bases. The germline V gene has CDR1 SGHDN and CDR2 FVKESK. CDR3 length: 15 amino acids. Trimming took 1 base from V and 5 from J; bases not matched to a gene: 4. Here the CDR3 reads CASSQVLAGAHEQYF. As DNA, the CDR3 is TGTGCCAGCAGCCAAGTACTAGCGGGAGCCCACGAGCAGTACTTC.

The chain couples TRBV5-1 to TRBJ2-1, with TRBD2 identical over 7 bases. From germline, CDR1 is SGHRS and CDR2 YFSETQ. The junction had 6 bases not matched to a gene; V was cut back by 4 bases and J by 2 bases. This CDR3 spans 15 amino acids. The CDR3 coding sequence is TGCGCCAGCAGCCTCACTAGCGCCGCCTACAATGAGCAGTTCTTC. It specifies CASSLTSAAYNEQFF.

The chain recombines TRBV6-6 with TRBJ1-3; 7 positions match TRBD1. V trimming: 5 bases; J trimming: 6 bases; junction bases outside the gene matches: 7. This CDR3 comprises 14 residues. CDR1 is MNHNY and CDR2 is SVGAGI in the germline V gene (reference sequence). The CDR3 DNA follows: TGTGCCAGCAGTCGGACAGGAGCTGAAAACACCATATATTTT. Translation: CASSRTGAENTIYF.

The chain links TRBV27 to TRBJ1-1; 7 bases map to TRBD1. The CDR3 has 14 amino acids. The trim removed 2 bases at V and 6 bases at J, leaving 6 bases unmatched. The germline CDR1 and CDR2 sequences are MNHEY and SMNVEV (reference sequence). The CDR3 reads CASSLTTGSAEAFF. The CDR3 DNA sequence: TGTGCCAGCAGTTTAACGACAGGGAGCGCTGAAGCTTTCTTT.

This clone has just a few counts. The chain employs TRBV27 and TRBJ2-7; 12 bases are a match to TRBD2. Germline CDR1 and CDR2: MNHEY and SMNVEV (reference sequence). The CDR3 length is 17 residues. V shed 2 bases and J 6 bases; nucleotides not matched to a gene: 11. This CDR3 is CASSLRTTSGRLSEQYF. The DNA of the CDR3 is TGTGCCAGCAGTTTACGGACAACTAGCGGGAGGTTAAGCGAGCAGTACTTC.

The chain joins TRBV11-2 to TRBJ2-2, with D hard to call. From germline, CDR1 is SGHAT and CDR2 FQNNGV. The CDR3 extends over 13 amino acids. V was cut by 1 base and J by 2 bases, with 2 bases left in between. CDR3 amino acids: CASSLVNTGELFF. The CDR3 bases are TGTGCCAGCAGCTTAGTTAACACCGGGGAGCTGTTTTTT.

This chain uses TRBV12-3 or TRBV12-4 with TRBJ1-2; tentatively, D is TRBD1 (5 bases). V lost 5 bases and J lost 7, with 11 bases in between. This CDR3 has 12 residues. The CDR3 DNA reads TGTGCCAGCAGTCTGATCAGGGTTGGCTACACCTTC. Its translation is CASSLIRVGYTF.

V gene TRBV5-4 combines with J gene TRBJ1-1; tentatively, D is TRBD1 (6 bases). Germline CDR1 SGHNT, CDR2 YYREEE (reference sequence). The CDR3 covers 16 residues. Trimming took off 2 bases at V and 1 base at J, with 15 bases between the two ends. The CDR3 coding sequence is TGTGCCAGCAGCTTTGGCTGGGGGGCGGAGAACACTGAAGCTTTCTTT. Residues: CASSFGWGAENTEAFF.

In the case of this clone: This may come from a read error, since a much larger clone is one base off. The CDR3, as DNA: TGTGCCAGCAGCTTAGCGGGGGGCGGAGAGACCCAGTACTTC. Its protein product is CASSLAGGGETQYF. The J gene is TRBJ2-5, the V gene TRBV7-2; D may correspond to TRBD1 or TRBD2 (6 bases each). Germline V CDR1 and CDR2: SGHTA, FQGNSA. V shed 0 bases and J shed 4 bases, with 9 bases lying between them. The CDR3 sequence is 14 residues long.